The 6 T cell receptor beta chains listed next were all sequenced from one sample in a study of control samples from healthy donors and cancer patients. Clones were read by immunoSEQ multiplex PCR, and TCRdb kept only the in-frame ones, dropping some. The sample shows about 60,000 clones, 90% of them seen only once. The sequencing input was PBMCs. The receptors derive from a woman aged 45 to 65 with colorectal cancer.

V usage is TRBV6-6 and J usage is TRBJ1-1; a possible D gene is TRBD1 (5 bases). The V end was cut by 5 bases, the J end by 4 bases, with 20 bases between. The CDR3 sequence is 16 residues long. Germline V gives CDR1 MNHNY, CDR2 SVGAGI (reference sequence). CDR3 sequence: CASSPTIGRAGTEAFF. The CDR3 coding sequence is TGTGCCAGCAGTCCGACTATCGGCAGGGCGGGCACTGAAGCTTTCTTT.

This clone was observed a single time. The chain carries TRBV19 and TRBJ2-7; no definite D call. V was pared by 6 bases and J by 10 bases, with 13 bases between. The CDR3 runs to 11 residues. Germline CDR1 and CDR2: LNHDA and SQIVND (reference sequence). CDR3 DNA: TGTGCCAGTAGCCTTGGACCTCTCCAGTACTTC. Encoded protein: CASSLGPLQYF. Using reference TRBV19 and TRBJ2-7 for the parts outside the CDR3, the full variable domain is DGGITQSPKYLFRKEGQNVTLSCEQNLNHDAMYWYRQDPGQGLRLIYYSQIVNDFQKGDIAEGYSVSREKKESFPLTVTSAQKNPTAFYLCASSLGPLQYFGPGTRLTVT.

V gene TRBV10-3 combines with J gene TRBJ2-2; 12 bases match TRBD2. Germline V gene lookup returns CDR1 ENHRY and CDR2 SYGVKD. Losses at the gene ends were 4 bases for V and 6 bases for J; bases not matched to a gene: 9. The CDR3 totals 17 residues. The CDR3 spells CAISALASGGAPGELFF. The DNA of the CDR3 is TGTGCCATCAGTGCTCTGGCTAGCGGGGGGGCCCCCGGGGAGCTGTTTTTT.

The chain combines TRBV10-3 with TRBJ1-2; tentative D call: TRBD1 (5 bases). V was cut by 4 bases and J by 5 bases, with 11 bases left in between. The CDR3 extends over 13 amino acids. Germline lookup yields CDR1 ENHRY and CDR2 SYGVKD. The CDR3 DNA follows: TGTGCCATCAGTGTCAAACAGGAGTATGGCTACACCTTC. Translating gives CAISVKQEYGYTF.

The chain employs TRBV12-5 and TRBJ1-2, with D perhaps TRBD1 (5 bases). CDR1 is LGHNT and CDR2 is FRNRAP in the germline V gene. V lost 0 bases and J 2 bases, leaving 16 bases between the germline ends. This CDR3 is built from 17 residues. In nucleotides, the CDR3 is TGTGCTAGTGGTTTGGTTCCGCCCGGGGGACTAAACTATGGCTACACCTTC. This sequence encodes CASGLVPPGGLNYGYTF.

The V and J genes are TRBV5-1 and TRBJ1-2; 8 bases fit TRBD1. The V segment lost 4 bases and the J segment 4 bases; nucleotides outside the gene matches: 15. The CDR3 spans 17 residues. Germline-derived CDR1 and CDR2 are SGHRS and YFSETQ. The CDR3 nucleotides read TGCGCCAGCAGCCCGGGGGGCGGACAGGGCCTACCCTATGGCTACACCTTC. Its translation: CASSPGGGQGLPYGYTF.